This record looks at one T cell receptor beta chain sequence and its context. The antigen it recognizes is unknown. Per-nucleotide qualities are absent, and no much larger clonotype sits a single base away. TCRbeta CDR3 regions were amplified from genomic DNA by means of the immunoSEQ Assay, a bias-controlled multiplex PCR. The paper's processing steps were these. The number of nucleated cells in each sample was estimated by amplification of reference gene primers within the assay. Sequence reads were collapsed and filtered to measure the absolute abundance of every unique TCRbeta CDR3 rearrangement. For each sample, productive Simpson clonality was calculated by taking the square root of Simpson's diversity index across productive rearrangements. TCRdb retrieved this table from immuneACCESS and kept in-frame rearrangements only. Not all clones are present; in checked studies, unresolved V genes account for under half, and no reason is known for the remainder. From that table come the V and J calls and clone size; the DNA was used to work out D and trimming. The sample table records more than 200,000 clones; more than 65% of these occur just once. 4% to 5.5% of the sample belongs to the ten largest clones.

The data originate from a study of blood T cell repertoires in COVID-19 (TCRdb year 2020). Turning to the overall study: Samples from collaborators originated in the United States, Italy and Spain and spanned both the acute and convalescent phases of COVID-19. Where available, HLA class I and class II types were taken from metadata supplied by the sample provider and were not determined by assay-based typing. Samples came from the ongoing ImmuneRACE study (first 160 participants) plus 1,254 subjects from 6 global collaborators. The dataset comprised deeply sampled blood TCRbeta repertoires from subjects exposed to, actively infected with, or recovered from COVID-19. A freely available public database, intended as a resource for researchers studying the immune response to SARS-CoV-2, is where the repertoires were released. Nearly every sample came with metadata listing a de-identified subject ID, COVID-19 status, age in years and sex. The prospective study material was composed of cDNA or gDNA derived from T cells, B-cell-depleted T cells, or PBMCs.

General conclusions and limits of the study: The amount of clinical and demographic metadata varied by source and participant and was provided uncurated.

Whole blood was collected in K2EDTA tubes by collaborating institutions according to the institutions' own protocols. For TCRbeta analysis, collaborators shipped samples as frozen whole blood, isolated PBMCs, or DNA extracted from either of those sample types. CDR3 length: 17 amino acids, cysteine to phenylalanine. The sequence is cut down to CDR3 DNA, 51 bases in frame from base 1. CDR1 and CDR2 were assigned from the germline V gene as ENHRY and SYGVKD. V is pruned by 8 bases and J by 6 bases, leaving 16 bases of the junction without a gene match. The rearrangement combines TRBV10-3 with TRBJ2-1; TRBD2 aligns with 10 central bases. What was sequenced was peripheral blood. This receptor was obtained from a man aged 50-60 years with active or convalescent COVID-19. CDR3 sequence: CAILGIAGGETSNEQFF. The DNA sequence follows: TGTGCCATCCTCGGGATAGCGGGGGGAGAGACAAGCAATGAGCAGTTCTTC.